This TCR beta chain was sequenced during a study of cytomegalovirus exposure and HLA in healthy donors. Produced via immunoSEQ multiplex PCR; TCRdb's table is partial and in-frame only. The data contain 57,000 or so clones, 90% to 97% of them singletons. The sequence was obtained from a man younger than 30 in good health and CMV-seronegative. Material for sequencing was PBMCs.

CDR3 region: CASSRTWGLAGYNEQFF. CDR3 DNA sequence: TGTGCCAGCAGCCGAACCTGGGGACTAGCGGGCTACAATGAGCAGTTCTTC. This chain joins TRBV7-8 and TRBJ2-1; TRBD2 matches at 12 bases. This CDR3 has 17 amino acids. Germline V gene data show CDR1 as SGHVS and CDR2 as FQNEAQ. Trimming removed 5 bases from V and 3 bases from J; junction bases left unmatched: 8.